This TCR beta chain is drawn from a study of read filtering for tumor transcriptome and immune sequencing. Broader study findings: The CD138-negative fraction was mixed bone marrow immune cells, not pure T cells. Compared with RNA-seq, IR-seq gave much higher clonotype depth and reliability.

The germline V gene has CDR1 GTSNPN and CDR2 SVGIG (reference sequence). The CDR3 has 14 residues. With 1 base clipped from V and 4 bases from J, the junction kept 5 bases outside the gene matches. This library used roughly 370 ng RNA and molecular barcoded adaptors spanning alpha/delta and beta/gamma chains. TCRdb reprocessed the reads with MiXCR, giving one entry per CDR3 protein. Of about 86,000 distinct CDR3 sequences in the sample, around 12% were seen once. This clonotype was detected many times. As yet, its antigen is unknown. The rearrangement joins TRBV30 to TRBJ1-1; 8 bases map to TRBD1. The TCR originated in a donor at least 40 years old with multiple myeloma. The sample consisted of a population of CD138-negative cells sorted from bone marrow. The CDR3 here is CAWSGRTGITEAFF. CDR3 nucleotides: TGTGCCTGGAGTGGAAGGACAGGGATCACTGAAGCTTTCTTT.